Below, one T cell receptor beta chain is given with its context. Its antigen is undetermined. The repertoire was sequenced with immunoSEQ multiplex PCR; TCRdb's copy has only in-frame clones and lacks some. This table has 150,000 or so clones, 88% appearing once. The data stem from a study of radiation and T cells in renal cell carcinoma. Turning to the study itself: Nephrectomy followed 15 Gy stereotactic body radiation by 4 weeks. The study's findings and limits: Top tumor clonotypes rose in blood 2 weeks post-radiation, then contracted.

Time point described: baseline pretreatment blood. Treatment described: 15 Gy SBRT to primary tumor, nephrectomy 4 weeks later. Germline lookup yields CDR1 SGHRS and CDR2 YFSETQ. The CDR3 has 16 residues. Trimming at V came to 3 bases and at J to 5 bases, leaving 12 bases not matched to a gene. The sequence was collected from a woman in her 70s with renal cell carcinoma. The chain employs TRBV5-1 and TRBJ1-2, with 8 bases lining up with TRBD1. Specimen: blood, collected from a patient whose treatment included radiotherapy and nephrectomy. The CDR3 is CASSYQRDRIRYGYTF. The CDR3 DNA reads as TGCGCCAGCAGCTACCAAAGGGACAGGATAAGGTATGGCTACACCTTC.